This is a list of T cell receptor beta chains from one sample in a study of T-cell reconstitution after alpha-beta-depleted transplantation in children. TCRdb passed the PCR reads through MiXCR, listing each CDR3 protein once. Among about 580,000 distinct CDR3 sequences listed, more than 20% were seen once. The sequences come from PBMCs, mostly from graft donor cells, collected 360 days after TCRalphabeta/CD19-depleted stem cell transplant. The receptors derive from a boy younger than two who had a stem cell transplant for acute myeloid leukemia, so the T cells may come from the graft donor. CDR3s include the opening cysteine and the closing phenylalanine or tryptophan. Each record gives: CDR3 DNA, CDR3 protein, J gene, D gene, V gene, clone size. D genes are given only for firm matches. Clone sizes are given selectively: once, few, many, or a class where the clone is expanded.

CDR3 DNA: TGCAGTGCCGCTAAAGGACACATTGGGACTGAAGCTTTCTTT
CDR3 protein: CSAAKGHIGTEAFF
J gene: TRBJ1-1
D gene: .
V gene: TRBV20-1
clone size: few

CDR3 DNA: TGTGCCAGCAGTGAATGGAAAGGGCCTCGAGACGAGCAGTACTTC
CDR3 protein: CASSEWKGPRDEQYF
J gene: TRBJ2-7
D gene: .
V gene: TRBV25-1
clone size: .

CDR3 DNA: TGTGCCATCTCTGGAGCATCAAGGGAGACCCAGTACTTC
CDR3 protein: CAISGASRETQYF
J gene: TRBJ2-5
D gene: .
V gene: TRBV10-3
clone size: .

CDR3 DNA: TGCAGTGCTAGAGCGCCGGCGGGGGGGAAATACGAGCAGTACTTC
CDR3 protein: CSARAPAGGKYEQYF
J gene: TRBJ2-7
D gene: TRBD2
V gene: TRBV20-1
clone size: many

CDR3 DNA: TGTGCCAGCAGTCAAACCTCAGCTTACAATCAGCCCCAGCATTTT
CDR3 protein: CASSQTSAYNQPQHF
J gene: TRBJ1-5
D gene: .
V gene: TRBV28
clone size: few

CDR3 DNA: TGTGCCAGCAGCCACGGGGCTGCAGGGTCTACGCAGTATTTT
CDR3 protein: CASSHGAAGSTQYF
J gene: TRBJ2-3
D gene: .
V gene: TRBV9
clone size: .

CDR3 DNA: TGCAGCGTGGGGACCGGGACTCCCGCGGACGATACGCAGTATTTT
CDR3 protein: CSVGTGTPADDTQYF
J gene: TRBJ2-3
D gene: .
V gene: TRBV29-1
clone size: few

CDR3 DNA: TGTGCCAGCAGCAACAGCCTCCGCTCCTACAATGAGCAGTTCTTC
CDR3 protein: CASSNSLRSYNEQFF
J gene: TRBJ2-1
D gene: .
V gene: TRBV7-2
clone size: few

CDR3 DNA: TGCGCCAGCAGCCAAGATGGGAGCAGGGGAGAGACCCAGTACTTC
CDR3 protein: CASSQDGSRGETQYF
J gene: TRBJ2-5
D gene: .
V gene: TRBV4-3
clone size: .

CDR3 DNA: TGCAGCGTAGAGGACCTCCAAGAGACCCAGTACTTC
CDR3 protein: CSVEDLQETQYF
J gene: TRBJ2-5
D gene: .
V gene: TRBV29-1
clone size: few

CDR3 DNA: TGTGCCAGCAGTTTTGATTGGTTGGGAGCTTTCTTT
CDR3 protein: CASSFDWLGAFF
J gene: TRBJ1-1
D gene: .
V gene: TRBV28
clone size: few

CDR3 DNA: TGTGCCAGCAACCTTAGACAGGGACAGACCCAGTACTTC
CDR3 protein: CASNLRQGQTQYF
J gene: TRBJ2-5
D gene: TRBD1
V gene: TRBV12-3/TRBV12-4
clone size: few

CDR3 DNA: TGCGCCAGCAGCTTGTGGGTTACCTCTGGGGCCAACGTCCTGACTTTC
CDR3 protein: CASSLWVTSGANVLTF
J gene: TRBJ2-6
D gene: .
V gene: TRBV5-1
clone size: .

CDR3 DNA: TGTGCCAGCAGCTTAGATCTCGTGAAGCGGGGGCCAGATACGCAGTATTTT
CDR3 protein: CASSLDLVKRGPDTQYF
J gene: TRBJ2-3
D gene: TRBD2
V gene: TRBV11-2
clone size: many

CDR3 DNA: TGTGCCAGCAGTTCGGGACAGGGCCCTGAAGCTTTCTTT
CDR3 protein: CASSSGQGPEAFF
J gene: TRBJ1-1
D gene: TRBD1
V gene: TRBV12-3/TRBV12-4
clone size: .

CDR3 DNA: TGTGCCAGCAGCCGAAAGGGACAGGGTATCCATGAGCAGTTCTTC
CDR3 protein: CASSRKGQGIHEQFF
J gene: TRBJ2-1
D gene: TRBD1
V gene: TRBV7-3
clone size: few

CDR3 DNA: TGCAGTGCTAGAGATCCCTTGAGGGGCTACACCTTC
CDR3 protein: CSARDPLRGYTF
J gene: TRBJ1-2
D gene: .
V gene: TRBV20-1
clone size: .

CDR3 DNA: TGTGCCAGCAGCCTAACTAGCGCCTACAATGAGCAGTTCTTC
CDR3 protein: CASSLTSAYNEQFF
J gene: TRBJ2-1
D gene: TRBD2
V gene: TRBV11-3
clone size: few

CDR3 DNA: TGCAGCGTTAAGGGCGCGACGGGGTCGAATACGCAGTATTTT
CDR3 protein: CSVKGATGSNTQYF
J gene: TRBJ2-3
D gene: .
V gene: TRBV29-1
clone size: many

CDR3 DNA: TGCGCCAGCAGCCTCTCCGGACCCCCCGTGGATACGCAGTATTTT
CDR3 protein: CASSLSGPPVDTQYF
J gene: TRBJ2-3
D gene: .
V gene: TRBV4-3
clone size: few

CDR3 DNA: TGTGCCAGCGCTACAGGGGGCAATCAGCCCCAGCATTTT
CDR3 protein: CASATGGNQPQHF
J gene: TRBJ1-5
D gene: TRBD1
V gene: TRBV12-3/TRBV12-4
clone size: few

CDR3 DNA: TGTGCCAGCTCACGGGGGACTTCCTTCTACGAGCAGTACTTC
CDR3 protein: CASSRGTSFYEQYF
J gene: TRBJ2-7
D gene: .
V gene: TRBV18
clone size: many

CDR3 DNA: TGCAGTGCTAGGCAGACTAGGGAGGGAACAGATACGCAGTATTTT
CDR3 protein: CSARQTREGTDTQYF
J gene: TRBJ2-3
D gene: TRBD2
V gene: TRBV20-1
clone size: .

CDR3 DNA: TGTGCCAGCAGTTCGGTCGCGAACTATGGCTACACCTTC
CDR3 protein: CASSSVANYGYTF
J gene: TRBJ1-2
D gene: .
V gene: TRBV12-3/TRBV12-4
clone size: .

CDR3 DNA: TGTGCCAGCAGTTACTCCCGGGGACAGGTGCCTAACACCGGGGAGCTGTTTTTT
CDR3 protein: CASSYSRGQVPNTGELFF
J gene: TRBJ2-2
D gene: TRBD1
V gene: TRBV6-5
clone size: .

CDR3 DNA: TGCAGTGCTAGGTGGACGGCGGGGGAGACCACAGATACGCAGTATTTT
CDR3 protein: CSARWTAGETTDTQYF
J gene: TRBJ2-3
D gene: TRBD2
V gene: TRBV20-1
clone size: few

CDR3 DNA: TGTGCCACCGGGACAGGGGGCTATGGCTACACCTTC
CDR3 protein: CATGTGGYGYTF
J gene: TRBJ1-2
D gene: TRBD1
V gene: TRBV28
clone size: many

CDR3 DNA: TGTGCCACCAGTGATTTAGGAGGACAGGGAGGATACAATGAGCAGTTCTTC
CDR3 protein: CATSDLGGQGGYNEQFF
J gene: TRBJ2-1
D gene: TRBD1
V gene: TRBV24-1
clone size: .

CDR3 DNA: TGTGCCAGCAGTTCCGGAGGCGCGGGCTACAATGAGCAGTTCTTC
CDR3 protein: CASSSGGAGYNEQFF
J gene: TRBJ2-1
D gene: .
V gene: TRBV6-5
clone size: .

CDR3 DNA: TGTGCCAGCAGCGTACCGAGTGAAGGCACCGGGGAGCTGTTTTTT
CDR3 protein: CASSVPSEGTGELFF
J gene: TRBJ2-2
D gene: .
V gene: TRBV9
clone size: .

CDR3 DNA: TGTGCCAGCAGTCCAAGGGACATTCCTGGAAACACCATATATTTT
CDR3 protein: CASSPRDIPGNTIYF
J gene: TRBJ1-3
D gene: .
V gene: TRBV12-3/TRBV12-4
clone size: .

CDR3 DNA: TGCAGTGCTAGAGGACGAAAGCTAGCGGGGGCCTCCTACGAGCAGTACTTC
CDR3 protein: CSARGRKLAGASYEQYF
J gene: TRBJ2-7
D gene: TRBD2
V gene: TRBV20-1
clone size: .

CDR3 DNA: TGTGCCAGCAGTTTAGTCGTCAGCACCGGGGAGCTGTTTTTT
CDR3 protein: CASSLVVSTGELFF
J gene: TRBJ2-2
D gene: .
V gene: TRBV27
clone size: few

CDR3 DNA: TGTGCCATCACTAGGGACCGCGGGGACACTGAAGCTTTCTTT
CDR3 protein: CAITRDRGDTEAFF
J gene: TRBJ1-1
D gene: .
V gene: TRBV10-3
clone size: .

CDR3 DNA: TGCGCCAGCAGCTTGGCTGGGGTTAATTCACCCCTCCACTTT
CDR3 protein: CASSLAGVNSPLHF
J gene: TRBJ1-6
D gene: .
V gene: TRBV5-1
clone size: many

CDR3 DNA: TGTGCCAGTAGATCCCCCGGCCGGGGTCAAGAGACCCAGTACTTC
CDR3 protein: CASRSPGRGQETQYF
J gene: TRBJ2-5
D gene: .
V gene: TRBV19
clone size: .

CDR3 DNA: TGTGCCAGCAGCGTTCGCCGGGACAGGGGGTCCAATGAGCAGTTCTTC
CDR3 protein: CASSVRRDRGSNEQFF
J gene: TRBJ2-1
D gene: TRBD1
V gene: TRBV9
clone size: few

CDR3 DNA: TGCGCCAGCAGCTTGACGTTCGGACGCTACAATGAGCAGTTCTTC
CDR3 protein: CASSLTFGRYNEQFF
J gene: TRBJ2-1
D gene: .
V gene: TRBV5-1
clone size: many

CDR3 DNA: TGTGCCAGCAGCTTAGAGTCCGCGGTCACTGAAGCTTTCTTT
CDR3 protein: CASSLESAVTEAFF
J gene: TRBJ1-1
D gene: .
V gene: TRBV7-9
clone size: .

CDR3 DNA: TGTGCCAGCAGCGGCAGCTACGAGCAGTACTTC
CDR3 protein: CASSGSYEQYF
J gene: TRBJ2-7
D gene: .
V gene: TRBV5-6
clone size: many

CDR3 DNA: TGCAGCGTTGAAGCAGGGGGAAGCTCCTACGAGCAGTACTTC
CDR3 protein: CSVEAGGSSYEQYF
J gene: TRBJ2-7
D gene: TRBD1
V gene: TRBV29-1
clone size: few

CDR3 DNA: TGCAGCGTTGAAGCGGACAGGGTAAATTTGAACACTGAAGCTTTCTTT
CDR3 protein: CSVEADRVNLNTEAFF
J gene: TRBJ1-1
D gene: TRBD1
V gene: TRBV29-1
clone size: once

CDR3 DNA: TGTGCCAGCTGCCGACCGAGGGGCAGGAGTCCACAAAATGAGCAGTTCTTC
CDR3 protein: CASCRPRGRSPQNEQFF
J gene: TRBJ2-1
D gene: .
V gene: TRBV28
clone size: .

CDR3 DNA: TGTGCCAGTAGTATCACAGGGGGAGTAGGCTACGAGCAGTACTTC
CDR3 protein: CASSITGGVGYEQYF
J gene: TRBJ2-7
D gene: TRBD1
V gene: TRBV19
clone size: .